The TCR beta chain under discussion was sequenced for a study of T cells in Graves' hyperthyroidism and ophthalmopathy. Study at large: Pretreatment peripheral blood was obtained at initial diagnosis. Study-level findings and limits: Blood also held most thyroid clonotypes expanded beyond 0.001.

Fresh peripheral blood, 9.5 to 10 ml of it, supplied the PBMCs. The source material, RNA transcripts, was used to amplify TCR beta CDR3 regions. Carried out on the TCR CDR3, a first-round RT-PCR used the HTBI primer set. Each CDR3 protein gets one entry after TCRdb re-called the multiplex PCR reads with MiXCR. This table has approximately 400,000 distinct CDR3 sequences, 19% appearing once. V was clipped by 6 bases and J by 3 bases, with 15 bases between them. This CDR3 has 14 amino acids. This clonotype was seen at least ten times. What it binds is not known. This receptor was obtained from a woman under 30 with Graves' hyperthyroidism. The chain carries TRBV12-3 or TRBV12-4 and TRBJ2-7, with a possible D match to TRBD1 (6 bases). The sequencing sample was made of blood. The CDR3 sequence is CASSLPGQLYEQYF. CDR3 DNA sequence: TGTGCCAGCAGCCTCCCGGGACAACTCTACGAGCAGTACTTC.